A selection of T cell receptor beta chains follows, all from one sample in a study of blood T cell repertoires in COVID-19. Produced via immunoSEQ multiplex PCR; TCRdb's table is partial and in-frame only. The profile covers about 310,000 clones, with 85% appearing a single time and about 1.9% taken by the ten largest. The sample was PBMCs or T cells enriched from blood (not recorded which). All receptors come from a woman younger than 45 who had been exposed to COVID-19. CDR3s include the opening cysteine and the closing phenylalanine or tryptophan. The order of the fields is clone size, J gene, D gene, V gene, CDR3 protein, CDR3 DNA. A D gene is named only where the DNA matches it firmly. A clone size is listed for some rows: how often the clone was seen (once, few, many), or a class if it is expanded.

-,TRBJ1-1,-,TRBV5-4,CASSPQQNTEAFF,TGTGCCAGCAGCCCGCAACAAAATACTGAAGCTTTCTTT
-,TRBJ2-1,TRBD2,TRBV7-2,CASSLAALAGGHEQFF,TGTGCCAGCAGCTTAGCGGCGCTAGCGGGGGGTCATGAGCAGTTCTTC
-,TRBJ2-1,TRBD2,TRBV19,CASSRTSGRSYNEQFF,TGTGCCAGTAGTAGGACTAGCGGGAGGTCCTACAATGAGCAGTTCTTC
once,TRBJ2-1,-,TRBV28,CASSPESGFNEQFF,TGTGCCAGCAGTCCAGAATCGGGTTTCAATGAGCAGTTCTTC
once,TRBJ1-4,-,TRBV6-2/TRBV6-3,CASSYGENEKLFF,TGTGCCAGCAGTTACGGAGAAAATGAAAAACTGTTTTTT
-,TRBJ2-2,-,TRBV12-5,CASGLADSGELFF,TGTGCTAGTGGTTTGGCGGACAGCGGGGAGCTGTTTTTT
-,TRBJ2-1,TRBD1,TRBV11-2,CASSPTGPIYNEQFF,TGTGCCAGCAGCCCGACAGGGCCGATTTATAATGAGCAGTTCTTC
-,TRBJ1-4,-,TRBV13,CASRYDGEGEKLFF,TGTGCCAGCCGATACGACGGGGAGGGGGAAAAACTGTTTTTT
-,TRBJ2-5,TRBD1,TRBV7-9,CASSLAETGIRETQYF,TGTGCCAGCAGCTTAGCCGAGACAGGGATTAGAGAGACCCAGTACTTC
-,TRBJ1-3,-,TRBV28,CASSHRGSGNTIYF,TGTGCCAGCAGCCATCGGGGAAGTGGAAACACCATATATTTT
-,TRBJ1-1,-,TRBV20-1,CSASIFAEAFF,TGCAGTGCTAGTATATTCGCTGAAGCTTTCTTT
-,TRBJ1-2,-,TRBV19,CASSIPSDSFNYGYTF,TGTGCCAGTAGTATACCCTCCGACAGTTTTAACTATGGCTACACCTTC
once,TRBJ2-5,-,TRBV6-2/TRBV6-3,CASSYSRTQYF,TGTGCCAGCAGTTACTCGAGGACCCAGTACTTC
-,TRBJ1-2,-,TRBV6-5,CASSHGQGYTF,TGTGCCAGCAGCCACGGACAGGGCTACACCTTC
-,TRBJ1-6,-,TRBV9,CASSDRNYNSPLHF,TGTGCCAGCAGTGACAGGAATTATAATTCACCCCTCCACTTT
-,TRBJ2-2,TRBD1,TRBV10-1,CASSEGGQGATTGELFF,TGCGCCAGCAGTGAGGGAGGACAGGGGGCAACCACCGGGGAGCTGTTTTTT
-,TRBJ2-4,-,TRBV7-2,CASSPSRGKNIQYF,TGTGCCAGCAGCCCATCCCGGGGTAAAAACATTCAGTACTTC
-,TRBJ2-2,TRBD2,TRBV7-6,CASSPISGGVTGELFF,TGTGCCAGCAGCCCTATCTCGGGGGGGGTCACCGGGGAGCTGTTTTTT
-,TRBJ2-7,TRBD1,TRBV13,CASSPRDRVYEQYF,TGTGCCAGCAGCCCGCGGGACAGGGTATACGAGCAGTACTTC
-,TRBJ1-2,TRBD1,TRBV5-1,CASSSVRDRDDFGYGYTF,TGCGCCAGCAGCTCAGTCCGGGACAGGGATGATTTTGGCTATGGCTACACCTTC
-,TRBJ1-3,-,TRBV4-3,CASSQEGQGWGNTIYF,TGCGCCAGCAGCCAAGAGGGGCAGGGGTGGGGAAACACCATATATTTT
-,TRBJ1-2,TRBD1,TRBV4-1,CASSQRQGQGVYGYTF,TGCGCCAGCAGCCAACGACAGGGTCAGGGGGTCTATGGCTACACCTTC
-,TRBJ2-3,-,TRBV30,CAWSISGSTDTQYF,TGTGCCTGGAGTATTAGCGGTAGCACAGATACGCAGTATTTT
few,TRBJ2-1,-,TRBV27,CASSDQGGEQFF,TGTGCCAGCAGTGATCAGGGCGGTGAGCAGTTCTTC
-,TRBJ1-5,TRBD1,TRBV10-2,CASIDSEGANQPQHF,TGCGCCAGCATCGACTCCGAGGGGGCTAATCAGCCCCAGCATTTT
few,TRBJ1-1,-,TRBV7-9,CASSSRERNTEAFF,TGTGCCAGCAGCTCCAGGGAAAGGAACACTGAAGCTTTCTTT
-,TRBJ1-2,TRBD1,TRBV28,CASSPRTGGYGYTF,TGTGCCAGCAGTCCCCGGACAGGGGGCTATGGCTACACCTTC
once,TRBJ1-2,-,TRBV5-1,CASSLPGDRGYTF,TGCGCCAGCAGCTTGCCAGGGGATCGCGGCTACACCTTC
-,TRBJ2-7,TRBD1,TRBV5-1,CASSWDSLTYEQYF,TGCGCCAGCAGCTGGGACAGTTTAACCTACGAGCAGTACTTC
-,TRBJ1-2,-,TRBV6-2/TRBV6-3,CASSYPVGQTHYGYTF,TGTGCCAGCAGTTACCCGGTGGGCCAAACCCACTATGGCTACACCTTC
-,TRBJ1-5,TRBD1,TRBV30,CAWSRQGGNQPQHF,TGTGCCTGGAGCAGACAGGGGGGCAATCAGCCCCAGCATTTT
-,TRBJ2-3,TRBD1,TRBV10-1,CASSDRQGNTDTQYF,TGCGCCAGCAGTGACCGACAGGGGAACACAGATACGCAGTATTTT
-,TRBJ2-2,-,TRBV11-2,CASGLRIATGLGGELFF,TGTGCCAGCGGCCTTAGGATAGCCACCGGATTGGGCGGGGAGCTGTTTTTT
-,TRBJ2-3,TRBD2,TRBV7-9,CASSLTSGVGDTQYF,TGTGCCAGCAGCTTAACTAGCGGGGTAGGCGATACGCAGTATTTT
-,TRBJ2-2,-,TRBV5-8,CASSLRVLAMMNTGELFF,TGTGCCAGCAGCTTGAGGGTGTTAGCGATGATGAACACCGGGGAGCTGTTTTTT